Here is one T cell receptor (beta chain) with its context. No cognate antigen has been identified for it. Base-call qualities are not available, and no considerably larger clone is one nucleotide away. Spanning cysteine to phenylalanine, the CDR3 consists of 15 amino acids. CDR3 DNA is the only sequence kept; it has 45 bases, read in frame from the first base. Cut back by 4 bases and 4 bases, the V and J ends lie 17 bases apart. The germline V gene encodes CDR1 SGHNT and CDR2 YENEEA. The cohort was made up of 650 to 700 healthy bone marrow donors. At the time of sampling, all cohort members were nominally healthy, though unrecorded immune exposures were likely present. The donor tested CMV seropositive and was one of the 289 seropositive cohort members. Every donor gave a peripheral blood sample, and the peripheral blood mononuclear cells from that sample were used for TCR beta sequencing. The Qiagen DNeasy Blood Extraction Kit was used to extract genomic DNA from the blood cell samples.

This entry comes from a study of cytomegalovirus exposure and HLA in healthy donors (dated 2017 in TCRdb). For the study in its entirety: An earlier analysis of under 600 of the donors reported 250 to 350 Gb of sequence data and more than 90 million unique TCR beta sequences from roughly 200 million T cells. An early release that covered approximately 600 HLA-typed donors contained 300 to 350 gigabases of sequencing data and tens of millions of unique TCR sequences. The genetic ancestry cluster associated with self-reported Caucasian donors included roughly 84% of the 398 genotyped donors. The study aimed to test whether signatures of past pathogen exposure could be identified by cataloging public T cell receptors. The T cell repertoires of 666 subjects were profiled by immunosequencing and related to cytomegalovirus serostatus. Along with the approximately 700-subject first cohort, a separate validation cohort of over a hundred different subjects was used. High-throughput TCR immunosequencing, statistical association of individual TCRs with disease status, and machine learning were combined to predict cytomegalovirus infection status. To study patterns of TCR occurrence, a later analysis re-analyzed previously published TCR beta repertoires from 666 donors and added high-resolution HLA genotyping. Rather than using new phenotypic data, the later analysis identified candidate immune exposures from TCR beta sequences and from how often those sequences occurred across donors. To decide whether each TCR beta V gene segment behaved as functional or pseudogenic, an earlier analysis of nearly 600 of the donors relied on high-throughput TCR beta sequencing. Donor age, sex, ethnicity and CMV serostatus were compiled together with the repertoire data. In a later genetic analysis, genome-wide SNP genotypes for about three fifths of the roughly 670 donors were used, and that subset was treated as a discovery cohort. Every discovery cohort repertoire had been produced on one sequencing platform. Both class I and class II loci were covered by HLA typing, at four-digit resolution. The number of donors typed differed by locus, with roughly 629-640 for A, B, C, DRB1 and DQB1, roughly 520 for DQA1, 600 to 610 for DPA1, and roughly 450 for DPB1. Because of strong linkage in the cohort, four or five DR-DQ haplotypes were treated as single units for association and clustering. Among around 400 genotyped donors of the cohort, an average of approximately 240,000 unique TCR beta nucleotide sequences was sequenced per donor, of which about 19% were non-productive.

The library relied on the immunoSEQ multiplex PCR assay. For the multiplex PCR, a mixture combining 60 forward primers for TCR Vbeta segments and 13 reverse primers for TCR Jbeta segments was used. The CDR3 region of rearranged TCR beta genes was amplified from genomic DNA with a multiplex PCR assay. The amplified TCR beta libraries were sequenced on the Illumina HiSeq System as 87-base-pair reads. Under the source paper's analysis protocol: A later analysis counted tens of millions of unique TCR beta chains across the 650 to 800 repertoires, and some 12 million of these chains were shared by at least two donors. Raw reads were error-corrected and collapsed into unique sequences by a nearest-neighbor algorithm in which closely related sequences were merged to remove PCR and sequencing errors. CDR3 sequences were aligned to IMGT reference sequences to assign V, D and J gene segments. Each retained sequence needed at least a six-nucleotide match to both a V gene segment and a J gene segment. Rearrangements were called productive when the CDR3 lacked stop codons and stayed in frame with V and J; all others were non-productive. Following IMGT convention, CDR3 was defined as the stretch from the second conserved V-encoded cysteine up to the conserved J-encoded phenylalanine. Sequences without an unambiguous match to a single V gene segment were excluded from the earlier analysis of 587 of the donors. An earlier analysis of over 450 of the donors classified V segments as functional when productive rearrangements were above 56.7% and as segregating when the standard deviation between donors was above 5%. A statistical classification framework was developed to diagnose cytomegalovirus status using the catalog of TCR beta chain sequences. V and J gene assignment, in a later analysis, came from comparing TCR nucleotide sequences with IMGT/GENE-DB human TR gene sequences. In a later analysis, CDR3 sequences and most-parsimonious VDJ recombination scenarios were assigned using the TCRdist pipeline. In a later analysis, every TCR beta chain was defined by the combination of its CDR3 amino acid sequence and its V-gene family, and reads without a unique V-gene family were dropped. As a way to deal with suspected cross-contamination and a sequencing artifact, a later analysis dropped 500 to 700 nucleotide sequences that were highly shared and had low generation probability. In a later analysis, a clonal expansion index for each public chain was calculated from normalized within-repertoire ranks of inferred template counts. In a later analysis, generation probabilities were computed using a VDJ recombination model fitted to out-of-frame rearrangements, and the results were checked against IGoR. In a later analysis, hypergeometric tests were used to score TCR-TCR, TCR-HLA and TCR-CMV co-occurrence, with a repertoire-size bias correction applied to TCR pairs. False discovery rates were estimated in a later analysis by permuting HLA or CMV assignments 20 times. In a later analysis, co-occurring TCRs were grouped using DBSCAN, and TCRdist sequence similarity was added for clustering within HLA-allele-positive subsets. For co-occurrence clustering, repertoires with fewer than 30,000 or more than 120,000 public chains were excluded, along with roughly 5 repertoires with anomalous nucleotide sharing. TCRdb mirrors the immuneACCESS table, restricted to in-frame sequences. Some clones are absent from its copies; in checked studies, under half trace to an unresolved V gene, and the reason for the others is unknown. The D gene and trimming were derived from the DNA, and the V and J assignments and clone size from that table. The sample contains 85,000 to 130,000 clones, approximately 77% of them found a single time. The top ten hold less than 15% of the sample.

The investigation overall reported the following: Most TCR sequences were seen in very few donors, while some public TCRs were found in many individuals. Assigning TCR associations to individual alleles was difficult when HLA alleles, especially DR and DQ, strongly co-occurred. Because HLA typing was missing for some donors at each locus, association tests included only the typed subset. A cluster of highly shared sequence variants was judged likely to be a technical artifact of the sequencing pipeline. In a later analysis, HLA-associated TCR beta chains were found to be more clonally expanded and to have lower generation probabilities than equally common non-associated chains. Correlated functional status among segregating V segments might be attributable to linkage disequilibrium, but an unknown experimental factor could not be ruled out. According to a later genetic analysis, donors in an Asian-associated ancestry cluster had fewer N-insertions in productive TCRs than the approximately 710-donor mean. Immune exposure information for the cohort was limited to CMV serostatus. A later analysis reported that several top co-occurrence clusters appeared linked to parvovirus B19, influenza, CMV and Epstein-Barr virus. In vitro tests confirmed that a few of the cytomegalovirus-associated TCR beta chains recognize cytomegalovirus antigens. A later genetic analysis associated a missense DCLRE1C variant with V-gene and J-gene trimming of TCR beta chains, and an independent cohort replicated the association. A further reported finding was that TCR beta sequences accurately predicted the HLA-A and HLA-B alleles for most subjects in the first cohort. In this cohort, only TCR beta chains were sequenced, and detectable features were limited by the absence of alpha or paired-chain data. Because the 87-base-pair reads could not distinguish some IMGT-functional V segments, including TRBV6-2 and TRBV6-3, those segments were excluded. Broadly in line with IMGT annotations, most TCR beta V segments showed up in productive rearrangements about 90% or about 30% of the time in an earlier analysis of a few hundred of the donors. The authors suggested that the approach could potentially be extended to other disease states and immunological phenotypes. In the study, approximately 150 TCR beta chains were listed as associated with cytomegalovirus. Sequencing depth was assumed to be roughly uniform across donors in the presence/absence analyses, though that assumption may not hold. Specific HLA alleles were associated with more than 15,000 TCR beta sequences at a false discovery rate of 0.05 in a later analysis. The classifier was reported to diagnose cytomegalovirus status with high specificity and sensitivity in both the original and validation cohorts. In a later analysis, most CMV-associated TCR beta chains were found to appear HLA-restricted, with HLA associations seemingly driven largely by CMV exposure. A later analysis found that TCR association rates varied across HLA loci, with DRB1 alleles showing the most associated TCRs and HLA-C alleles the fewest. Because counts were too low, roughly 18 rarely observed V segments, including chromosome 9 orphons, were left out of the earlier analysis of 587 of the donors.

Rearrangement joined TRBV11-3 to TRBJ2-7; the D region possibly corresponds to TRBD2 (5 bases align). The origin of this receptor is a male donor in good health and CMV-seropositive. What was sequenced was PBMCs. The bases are TGTGCCAGCAGCTCCCGACACGGGGATAGGTACGAGCAGTACTTC. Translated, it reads CASSSRHGDRYEQYF.